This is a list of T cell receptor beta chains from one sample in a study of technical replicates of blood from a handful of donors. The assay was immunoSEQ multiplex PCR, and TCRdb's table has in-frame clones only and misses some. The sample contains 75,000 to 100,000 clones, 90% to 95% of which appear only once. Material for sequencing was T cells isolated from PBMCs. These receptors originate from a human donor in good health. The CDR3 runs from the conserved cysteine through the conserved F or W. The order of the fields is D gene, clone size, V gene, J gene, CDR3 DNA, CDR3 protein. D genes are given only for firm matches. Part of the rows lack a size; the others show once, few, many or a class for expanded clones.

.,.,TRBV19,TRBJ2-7,TGTGCCAGTAGTACCCCTAGCTCCCTTCACTACTACGAGCAGTACTTC,CASSTPSSLHYYEQYF
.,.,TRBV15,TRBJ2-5,TGTGCCACCAGCAGGGTGGGAGAAGAGACCCAGTACTTC,CATSRVGEETQYF
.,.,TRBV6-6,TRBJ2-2,TGTGCCAGCGTAGACCAGGGATTCGGGGAGCTGTTTTTT,CASVDQGFGELFF
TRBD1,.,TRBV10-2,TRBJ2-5,TGCGCCAGCAGTCCGGGACAGGGGGGCTCTTTGTCCGAGACCCAGTACTTC,CASSPGQGGSLSETQYF
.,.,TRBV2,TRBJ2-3,TGTGCTACGCAGGGTGGAAGGTTCGGCACAGATACGCAGTATTTT,CATQGGRFGTDTQYF
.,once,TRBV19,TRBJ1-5,TGTGCCAGTAGTATATATCGGGATCAGCCCCAGCATTTT,CASSIYRDQPQHF
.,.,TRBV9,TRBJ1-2,TGTGCCAGCAGCGCTCGAGGCAGTCGCTACACCTTC,CASSARGSRYTF
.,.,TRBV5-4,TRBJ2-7,TGTGCCAGCAGCTTGGGCCTAGCACCATCCTACGAGCAGTACTTC,CASSLGLAPSYEQYF
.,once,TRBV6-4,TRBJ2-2,TGTGCCAGCAGTGAGGGCTATATCACCGGGGAGCTGTTTTTT,CASSEGYITGELFF
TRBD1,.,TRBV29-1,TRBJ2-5,TGCAGCGTTGAAGATCTAGGGGACAGCGGCCAAGAGACCCAGTACTTC,CSVEDLGDSGQETQYF
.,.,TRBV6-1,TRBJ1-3,TGTGCCAGCACTGAACAGGCCAGCTCTGGAAACACCATATATTTT,CASTEQASSGNTIYF
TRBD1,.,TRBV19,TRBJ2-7,TGTGCCAGTAGTGGACGGGACAGTTGGTACGAGCAGTACTTC,CASSGRDSWYEQYF
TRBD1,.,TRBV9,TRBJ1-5,TGTGCCAGCAGCGACCGGGACAGCCTCTATAGCAATCAGCCCCAGCATTTT,CASSDRDSLYSNQPQHF
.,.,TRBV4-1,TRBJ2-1,TGCGCCAGCAGCCAAGGGAGCGGTGGCGGATACAATGAGCAGTTCTTC,CASSQGSGGGYNEQFF
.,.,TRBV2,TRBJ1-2,TGTGCCAGCAGTGGATTGAGGGCTGTCGGCTACACCTTC,CASSGLRAVGYTF
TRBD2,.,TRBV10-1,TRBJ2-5,TGCGCCAGCAGTGACCGCGGACTAGCGGAAAAAGAGACCCAGTACTTC,CASSDRGLAEKETQYF
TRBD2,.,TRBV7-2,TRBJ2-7,TGTGCCAGCTCCATGACTAGCGGGCTTTACGAGCAGTACTTC,CASSMTSGLYEQYF
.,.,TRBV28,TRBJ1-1,TGTGCCAGCAGTGCCCTCCAGGGTATGACTGAAGCTTTCTTT,CASSALQGMTEAFF
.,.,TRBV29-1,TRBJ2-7,TGCAGCGCCAGGGAGGACTACGAGCAGTACTTC,CSAREDYEQYF
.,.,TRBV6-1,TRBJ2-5,TGTGCCAGCAGTGTAGTTAGCGTCGGAGGAGTTCAAGAGACCCAGTACTTC,CASSVVSVGGVQETQYF
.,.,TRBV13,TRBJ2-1,TGTGCCAGCAGCTTAAGGGGGAGGGCCCATGAGCAGTTCTTC,CASSLRGRAHEQFF
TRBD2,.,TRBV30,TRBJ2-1,TGTGCCTGGGGACTAGATCCTAGGTTTAATGAGCAGTTCTTC,CAWGLDPRFNEQFF
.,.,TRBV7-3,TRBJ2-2,TGTGCCAGCAGCTTAAACCCGAATCCCGTGATAGAGAACACCGGGGAGCTGTTTTTT,CASSLNPNPVIENTGELFF
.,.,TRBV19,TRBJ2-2,TGTGCCAGTAGCCTCCACACCGGGGAGCTGTTTTTT,CASSLHTGELFF
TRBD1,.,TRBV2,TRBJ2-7,TGTGCCAGCACCATGGACAGGGTTAGGAGCTCCTACGAGCAGTACTTC,CASTMDRVRSSYEQYF
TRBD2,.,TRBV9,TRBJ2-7,TGTGCCAGCGGCTCCGGGACTAGCGGTTACGAGCAGTACTTC,CASGSGTSGYEQYF
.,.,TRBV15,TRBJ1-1,TGTGCCACCAGCAGGGTCGGGGGCACTGAAGCTTTCTTT,CATSRVGGTEAFF
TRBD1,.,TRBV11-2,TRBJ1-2,TGTGCCAGCAGCAGAGGGACAGGGTCTTACTATGGCTACACCTTC,CASSRGTGSYYGYTF
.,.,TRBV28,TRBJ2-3,TGTGCCAGCAACGAGGGGAGGTTCCGCACAGATACGCAGTATTTT,CASNEGRFRTDTQYF
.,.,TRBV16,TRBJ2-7,TGTGCCAGCAGCCCCAACCCCCTTCCGGAGGGGCAGTACTTC,CASSPNPLPEGQYF